These T cell receptor beta chains were read from a single sample in a study of control samples from healthy donors and cancer patients. The method was immunoSEQ multiplex PCR; TCRdb's version includes in-frame clones alone and lacks a portion of them. The table records about 110,000 clones, approximately 88% of them present only once. Input material: PBMCs. Receptor source: an older woman with lung cancer. Each CDR3 is given with its conserved first and last residue. Fields, in order: V gene, D gene, clone size, J gene, CDR3 DNA, CDR3 protein. D genes are given only for firm matches. Clone size, where shown, is once, few, many, or a class for clones that have expanded.

>TRBV6-2/TRBV6-3|NA|NA|TRBJ1-1
TGTGCCAGCAGTTTTGACAGTCCTAACACTGAAGCTTTCTTT
CASSFDSPNTEAFF
>TRBV12-3/TRBV12-4|NA|NA|TRBJ1-2
TGTGCCAGCACACCGGGCCTCTATGGCTACACCTTC
CASTPGLYGYTF
>TRBV6-6|NA|NA|TRBJ2-2
TGTGCCAGCAGTTACAACAGGTTCACCGGGGAGCTGTTTTTT
CASSYNRFTGELFF
>TRBV11-2|NA|NA|TRBJ1-1
TGTGCCAGCAGCTTAGGGGCGAAAGCTTTCTTT
CASSLGAKAFF
>TRBV14|NA|NA|TRBJ1-2
TGTGCCAGCAGCCTACGTTATGGACCATACTATGGCTACACCTTC
CASSLRYGPYYGYTF
>TRBV14|NA|NA|TRBJ1-3
TGTGCCAGCAGCCTAGACTATTTCTCTGGAAACACCATATATTTT
CASSLDYFSGNTIYF
>TRBV24-1|TRBD1|NA|TRBJ2-1
TGTGCCACCAGTGATCCCTCTTCGACAGGGCCGTCCGTCTATGAGCAGTTCTTC
CATSDPSSTGPSVYEQFF
>TRBV18|TRBD1|NA|TRBJ1-1
TGTGCCAGCTCACCAGTTGGGACAGGGAGTACTGAAGCTTTCTTT
CASSPVGTGSTEAFF
>TRBV12-3/TRBV12-4|TRBD1|NA|TRBJ1-1
TGTGCCAGCAGCCGACAGGGGAACACTGAAGCTTTCTTT
CASSRQGNTEAFF
>TRBV7-8|TRBD1|NA|TRBJ1-5
TGTGCCAGCAGCCCAAGGGGACAGGGAGGAATTAGCAATCAGCCCCAGCATTTT
CASSPRGQGGISNQPQHF
>TRBV6-1|NA|NA|TRBJ2-1
TGTGCCAGCAGTGAACTGAATGCAGGGCCCGTGGATGAGCAGTTCTTC
CASSELNAGPVDEQFF
>TRBV7-8|TRBD1|NA|TRBJ1-1
TGTGCCAGCAGCCTGGGACAGGGGGCGGTCATGAACACTGAAGCTTTCTTT
CASSLGQGAVMNTEAFF
>TRBV6-2/TRBV6-3|NA|NA|TRBJ1-6
TGTGCCAGCAGTCCGCGTGATGAGGGAGTGTGGAATTCACCCCTCCACTTT
CASSPRDEGVWNSPLHF
>TRBV6-5|TRBD1|NA|TRBJ1-6
TGTGCCACCGAACTCGACAGGGCCAGTTCACCCCTCCACTTT
CATELDRASSPLHF
>TRBV11-3|NA|NA|TRBJ2-7
TGTGCCAGCAGCTTAGACGGCGGTTTTTCCTACGAGCAGTACTTC
CASSLDGGFSYEQYF
>TRBV15|TRBD1|NA|TRBJ2-2
TGTGCCACCAGCGGCCAAGGTTTGGGACAGGGGACCGGGGAGCTGTTTTTT
CATSGQGLGQGTGELFF
>TRBV28|NA|NA|TRBJ2-1
TGTGCCAGCTTCAAAGAAGGGCTGGGAAATGAGCAGTTCTTC
CASFKEGLGNEQFF
>TRBV4-1|NA|NA|TRBJ1-4
TGCGCCAGCAGCCAAGATTCGCACAGCGAAGCAGCTGAAAAACTGTTTTTT
CASSQDSHSEAAEKLFF
>TRBV6-5|TRBD1|NA|TRBJ1-1
TGTGCCAGCAGTTACTCAACACAGGGGTACGAAGCTTTCTTT
CASSYSTQGYEAFF
>TRBV25-1|NA|NA|TRBJ2-5
TGTGCCAGCAGTGAATTGGAAGACCTAAGCCGACGGTACTTC
CASSELEDLSRRYF
>TRBV6-6|TRBD1|NA|TRBJ2-7
TGTGCCAGCAGTTACTCGGGGCAGGGGGCGGGATACGAGCAGTACTTC
CASSYSGQGAGYEQYF
>TRBV2|TRBD2|once|TRBJ2-3
TGTGCCAGCAGGCAACAGCGGGGGGGCCCAGATACGCAGTATTTT
CASRQQRGGPDTQYF
>TRBV28|NA|NA|TRBJ1-2
TGTGCCAGCAGCCCCGGAGGCCTAGGGGGAAGCTACACCTTC
CASSPGGLGGSYTF
>TRBV3-1/TRBV3-2|NA|NA|TRBJ1-5
TGTGCCAGCAGCCAAGGTTGGGGAGGGGATCAGCCCCAGCATTTT
CASSQGWGGDQPQHF